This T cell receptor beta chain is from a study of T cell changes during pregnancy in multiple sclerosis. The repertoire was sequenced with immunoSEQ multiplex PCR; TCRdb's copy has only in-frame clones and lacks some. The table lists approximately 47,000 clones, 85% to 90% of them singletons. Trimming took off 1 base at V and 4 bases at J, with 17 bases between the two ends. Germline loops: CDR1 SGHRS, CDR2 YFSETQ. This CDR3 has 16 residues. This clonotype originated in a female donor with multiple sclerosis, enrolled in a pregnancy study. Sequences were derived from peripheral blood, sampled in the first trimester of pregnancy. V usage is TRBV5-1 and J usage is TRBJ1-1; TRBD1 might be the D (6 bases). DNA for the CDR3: TGCGCCAGCAGCTTGACACAGGGCCCCGGGGTCACTGAAGCTTTCTTT. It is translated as CASSLTQGPGVTEAFF.